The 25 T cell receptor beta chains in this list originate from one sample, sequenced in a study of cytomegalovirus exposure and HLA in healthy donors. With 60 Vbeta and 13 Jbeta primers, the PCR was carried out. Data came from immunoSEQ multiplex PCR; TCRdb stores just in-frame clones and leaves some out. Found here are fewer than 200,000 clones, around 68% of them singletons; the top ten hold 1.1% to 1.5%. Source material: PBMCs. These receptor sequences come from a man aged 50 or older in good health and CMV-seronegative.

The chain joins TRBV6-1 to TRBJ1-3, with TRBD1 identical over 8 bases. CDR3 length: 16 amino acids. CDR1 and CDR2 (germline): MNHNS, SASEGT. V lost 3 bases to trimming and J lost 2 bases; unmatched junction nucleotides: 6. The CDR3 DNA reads TGTGCCAGCAGTGACCGACAGGGGAAAACTGGAAACACCATATATTTT. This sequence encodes CASSDRQGKTGNTIYF.

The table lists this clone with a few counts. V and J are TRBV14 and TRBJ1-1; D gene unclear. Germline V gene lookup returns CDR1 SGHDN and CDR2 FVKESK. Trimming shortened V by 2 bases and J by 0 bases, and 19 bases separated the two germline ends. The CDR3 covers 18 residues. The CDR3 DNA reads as TGTGCCAGCAGCCAATCTTGGGCAGTTCACCCCCTGAACACTGAAGCTTTCTTT. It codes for CASSQSWAVHPLNTEAFF. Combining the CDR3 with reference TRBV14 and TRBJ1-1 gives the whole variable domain EAGVTQFPSHSVIEKGQTVTLRCDPISGHDNLYWYRRVMGKEIKFLLHFVKESKQDESGMPNNRFLAERTGGTYSTLKVQPAELEDSGVYFCASSQSWAVHPLNTEAFFGQGTRLTVV.

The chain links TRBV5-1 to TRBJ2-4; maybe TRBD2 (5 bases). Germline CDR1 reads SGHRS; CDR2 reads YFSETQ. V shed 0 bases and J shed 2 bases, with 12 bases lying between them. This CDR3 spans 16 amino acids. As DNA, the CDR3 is TGCGCCAGCAGCTTGGACCTCCCGGGGACCAAAAACATTCAGTACTTC. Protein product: CASSLDLPGTKNIQYF.

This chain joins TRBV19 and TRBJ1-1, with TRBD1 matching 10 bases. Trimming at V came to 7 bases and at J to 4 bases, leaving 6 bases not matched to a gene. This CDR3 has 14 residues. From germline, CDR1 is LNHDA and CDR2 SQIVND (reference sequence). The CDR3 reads CASTEGQGSTEAFF. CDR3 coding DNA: TGTGCCAGTACCGAGGGACAGGGGAGCACTGAAGCTTTCTTT.

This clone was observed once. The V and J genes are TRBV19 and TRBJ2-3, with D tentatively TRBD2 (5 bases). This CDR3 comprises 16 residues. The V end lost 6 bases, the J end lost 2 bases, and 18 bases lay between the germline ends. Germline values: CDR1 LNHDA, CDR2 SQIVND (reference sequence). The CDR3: CASRDSRGITTDTQYF. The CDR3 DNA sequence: TGTGCCAGTAGGGATTCGCGAGGGATTACCACAGATACGCAGTATTTT. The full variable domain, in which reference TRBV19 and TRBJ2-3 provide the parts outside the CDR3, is DGGITQSPKYLFRKEGQNVTLSCEQNLNHDAMYWYRQDPGQGLRLIYYSQIVNDFQKGDIAEGYSVSREKKESFPLTVTSAQKNPTAFYLCASRDSRGITTDTQYFGPGTRLTVL.

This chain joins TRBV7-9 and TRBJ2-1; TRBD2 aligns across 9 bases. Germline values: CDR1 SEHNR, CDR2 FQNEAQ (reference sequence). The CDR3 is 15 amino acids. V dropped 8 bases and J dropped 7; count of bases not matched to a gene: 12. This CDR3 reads CASPTGAGGPNEQFF. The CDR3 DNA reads TGTGCCAGCCCTACCGGTGCGGGGGGGCCGAATGAGCAGTTCTTC. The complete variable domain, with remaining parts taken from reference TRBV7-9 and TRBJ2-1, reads DTGVSQNPRHKITKRGQNVTFRCDPISEHNRLYWYRQTLGQGPEFLTYFQNEAQLEKSRLLSDRFSAERPKGSFSTLEIQRTEQGDSAMYLCASPTGAGGPNEQFFGPGTRLTVL.

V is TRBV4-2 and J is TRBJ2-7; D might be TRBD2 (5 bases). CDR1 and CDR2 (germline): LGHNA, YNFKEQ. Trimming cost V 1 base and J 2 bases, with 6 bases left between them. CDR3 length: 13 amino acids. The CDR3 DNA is TGTGCCAGCAGCCAAGCGGGGACCTACGAGCAGTACTTC. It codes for CASSQAGTYEQYF.

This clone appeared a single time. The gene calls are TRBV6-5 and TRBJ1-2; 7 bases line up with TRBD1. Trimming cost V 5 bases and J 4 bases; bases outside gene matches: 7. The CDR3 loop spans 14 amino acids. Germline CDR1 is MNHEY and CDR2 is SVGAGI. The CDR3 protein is CASSPRDSVYGYTF. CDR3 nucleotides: TGTGCCAGCAGTCCGCGGGACAGTGTCTATGGCTACACCTTC.

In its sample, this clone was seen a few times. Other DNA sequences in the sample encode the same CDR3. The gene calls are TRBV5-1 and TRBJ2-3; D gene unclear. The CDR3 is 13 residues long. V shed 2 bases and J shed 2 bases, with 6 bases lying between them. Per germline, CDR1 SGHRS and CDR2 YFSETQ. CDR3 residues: CASSFRDTDTQYF. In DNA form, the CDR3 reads TGCGCCAGCAGCTTTAGAGACACAGATACGCAGTATTTT.

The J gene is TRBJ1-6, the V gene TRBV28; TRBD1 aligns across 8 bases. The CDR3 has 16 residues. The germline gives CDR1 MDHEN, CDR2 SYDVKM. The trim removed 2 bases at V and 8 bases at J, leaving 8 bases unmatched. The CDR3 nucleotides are TGTGCCAGCAGTTTAGTCTGGACAGGGAGGGATTCACCCCTCCACTTT. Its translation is CASSLVWTGRDSPLHF.

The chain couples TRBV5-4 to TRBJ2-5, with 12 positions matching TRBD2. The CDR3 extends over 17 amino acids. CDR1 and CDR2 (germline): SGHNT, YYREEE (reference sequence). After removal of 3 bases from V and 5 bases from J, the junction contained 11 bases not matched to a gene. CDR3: CASSSSSGGAFRETQYF. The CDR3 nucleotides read TGTGCCAGCAGCTCGTCTAGCGGGGGGGCCTTCCGTGAGACCCAGTACTTC.

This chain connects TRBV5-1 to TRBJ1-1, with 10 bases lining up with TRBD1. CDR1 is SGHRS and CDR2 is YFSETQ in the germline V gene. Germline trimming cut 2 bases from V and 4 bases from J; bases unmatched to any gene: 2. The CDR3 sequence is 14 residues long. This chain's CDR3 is CASSFRTGGTEAFF. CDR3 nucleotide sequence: TGCGCCAGCAGCTTTCGGACAGGGGGCACTGAAGCTTTCTTT.

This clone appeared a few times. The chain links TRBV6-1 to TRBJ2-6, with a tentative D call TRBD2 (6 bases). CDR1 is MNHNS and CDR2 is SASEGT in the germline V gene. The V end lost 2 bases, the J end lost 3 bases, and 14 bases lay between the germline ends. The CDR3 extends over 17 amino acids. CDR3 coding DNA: TGTGCCAGCAGTGAACCCGCAGGGCGGGGTGGGGCCAACGTCCTGACTTTC. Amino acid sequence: CASSEPAGRGGANVLTF.

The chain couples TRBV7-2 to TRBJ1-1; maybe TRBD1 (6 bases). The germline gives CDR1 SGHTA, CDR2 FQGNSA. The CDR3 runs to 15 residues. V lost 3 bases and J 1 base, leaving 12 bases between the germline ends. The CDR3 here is CASSFEDRPNTEAFF. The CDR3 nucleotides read TGTGCCAGCAGCTTCGAGGACAGACCGAACACTGAAGCTTTCTTT. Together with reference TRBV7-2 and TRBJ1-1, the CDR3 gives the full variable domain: GAGVSQSPSNKVTEKGKDVELRCDPISGHTALYWYRQSLGQGLEFLIYFQGNSAPDKSGLPSDRFSAERTGGSVSTLTIQRTQQEDSAVYLCASSFEDRPNTEAFFGQGTRLTVV.

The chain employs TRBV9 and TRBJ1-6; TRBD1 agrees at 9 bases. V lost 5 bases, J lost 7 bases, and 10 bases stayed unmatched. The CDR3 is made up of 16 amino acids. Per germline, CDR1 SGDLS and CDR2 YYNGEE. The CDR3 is CASRGQGPSLNSPLHF. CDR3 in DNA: TGTGCCAGCAGGGGACAGGGACCCTCCCTCAATTCACCCCTCCACTTT.

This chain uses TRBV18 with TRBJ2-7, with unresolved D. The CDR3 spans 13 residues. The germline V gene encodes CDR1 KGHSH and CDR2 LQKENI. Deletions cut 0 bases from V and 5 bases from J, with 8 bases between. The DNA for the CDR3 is TGTGCCAGCTCACCACCCTCACTCCACGAGCAGTACTTC. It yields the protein CASSPPSLHEQYF. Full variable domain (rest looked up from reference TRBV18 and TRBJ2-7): NAGVMQNPRHLVRRRGQEARLRCSPMKGHSHVYWYRQLPEEGLKFMVYLQKENIIDESGMPKERFSAEFPKEGPSILRIQQVVRGDSAAYFCASSPPSLHEQYFGPGTRLTVT.

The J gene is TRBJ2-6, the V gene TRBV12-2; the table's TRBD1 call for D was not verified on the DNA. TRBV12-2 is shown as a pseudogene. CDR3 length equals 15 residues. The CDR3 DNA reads TGTGCAAGTCGCCAAGGGGGCAAGGGGGCCAACGTCCTGACTTTC. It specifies CASRQGGKGANVLTF.

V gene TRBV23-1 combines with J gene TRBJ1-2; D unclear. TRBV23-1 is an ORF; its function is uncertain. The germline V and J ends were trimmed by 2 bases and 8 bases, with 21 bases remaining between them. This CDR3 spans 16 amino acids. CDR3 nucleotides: TGCGCCAGCAGTCAACCGACTAAAGCGGGGAACGGCGGCTACACCTTC. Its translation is CASSQPTKAGNGGYTF.

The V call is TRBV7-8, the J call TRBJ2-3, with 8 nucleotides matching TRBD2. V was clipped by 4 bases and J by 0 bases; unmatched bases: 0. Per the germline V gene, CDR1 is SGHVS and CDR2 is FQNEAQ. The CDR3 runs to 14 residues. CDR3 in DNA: TGTGCCAGCAGCTCTAGCGGGAGCACAGATACGCAGTATTTT. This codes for CASSSSGSTDTQYF.

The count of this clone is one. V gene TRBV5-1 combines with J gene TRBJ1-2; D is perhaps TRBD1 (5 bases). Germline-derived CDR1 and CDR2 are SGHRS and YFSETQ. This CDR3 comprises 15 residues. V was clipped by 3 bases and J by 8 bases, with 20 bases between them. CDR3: CASSSHPLGGSGYTF. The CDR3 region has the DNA TGCGCCAGCAGCTCCCACCCCCTCGGGGGATCCGGCTACACCTTC.

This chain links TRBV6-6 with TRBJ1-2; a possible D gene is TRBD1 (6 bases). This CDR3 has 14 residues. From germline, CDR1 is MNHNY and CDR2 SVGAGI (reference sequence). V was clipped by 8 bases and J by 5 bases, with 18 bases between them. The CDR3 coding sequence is TGTGCCAGCTCTAACCCTACAGGGTTTTATGGCTACACCTTC. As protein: CASSNPTGFYGYTF.

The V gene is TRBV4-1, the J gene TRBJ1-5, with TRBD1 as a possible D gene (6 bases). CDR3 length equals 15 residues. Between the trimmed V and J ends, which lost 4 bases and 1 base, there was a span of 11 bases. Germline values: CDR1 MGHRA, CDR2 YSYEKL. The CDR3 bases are TGCGCCAGCAGCCTAACAGGGAGAAGCAATCAGCCCCAGCATTTT. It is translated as CASSLTGRSNQPQHF.

The CDR3 region is CASGFGDSYGYTF. The CDR3 coding sequence is TGTGCTAGTGGTTTCGGGGACAGCTATGGCTACACCTTC. The V call is TRBV12-5, the J call TRBJ1-2, with 7 positions matching TRBD1. With 3 bases clipped from V and 4 bases from J, the junction kept 2 bases outside the gene matches. Germline CDR1 reads LGHNT; CDR2 reads FRNRAP. The CDR3 runs to 13 residues.

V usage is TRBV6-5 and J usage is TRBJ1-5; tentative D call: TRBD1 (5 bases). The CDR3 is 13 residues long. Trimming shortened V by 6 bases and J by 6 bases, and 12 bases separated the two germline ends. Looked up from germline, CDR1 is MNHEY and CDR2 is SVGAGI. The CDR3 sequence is CASRGQVGQPQHF. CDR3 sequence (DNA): TGTGCCAGCAGGGGGCAGGTAGGTCAGCCCCAGCATTTT.

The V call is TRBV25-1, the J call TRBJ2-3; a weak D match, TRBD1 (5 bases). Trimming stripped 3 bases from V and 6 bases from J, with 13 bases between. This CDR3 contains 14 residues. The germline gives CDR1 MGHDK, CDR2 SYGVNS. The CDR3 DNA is TGTGCCAGCAGTGATCCGCGCTGGGGCGATACGCAGTATTTT. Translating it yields CASSDPRWGDTQYF. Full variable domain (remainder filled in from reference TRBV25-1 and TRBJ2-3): EADIYQTPRYLVIGTGKKITLECSQTMGHDKMYWYQQDPGMELHLIHYSYGVNSTEKGDLSSESTVSRIRTEHFPLTLESARPSHTSQYLCASSDPRWGDTQYFGPGTRLTVL.